This T cell receptor (beta chain) was obtained from a study of CD8 T cells in ankylosing spondylitis. From the 5' RACE reads, TCRdb called clonotypes with MiXCR, one entry per CDR3 protein. The profile shows about 250,000 distinct CDR3 sequences, 24% of them singletons. CDR1 and CDR2 (germline): MNHEY, SVGAGI. The CDR3 is made up of 16 amino acids. Trimming cost V 2 bases and J 5 bases; bases outside gene matches: 5. On this clonotype: Its antigen is undetermined.

Findings and caveats of the study: Eight highly homologous variants formed a TCR beta motif that appeared characteristic of ankylosing spondylitis blood.

Sequences were obtained from blood, either unsorted or a sorted T cell fraction (not recorded which). The chain links TRBV6-5 to TRBJ2-5; 13 bases are a match to TRBD2. This receptor was identified in a male donor with ankylosing spondylitis or in good health (not recorded which). In DNA, the CDR3 is TGTGCCAGCAGTTACCGGCAGACTAGCGGGGGGGAGACCCAGTACTTC. Translating it yields CASSYRQTSGGETQYF.